What follows are 6 T cell receptor beta chains derived from one specimen sequenced in a study of CXCR3-negative and CXCR3-positive naive CD8 T cells. Study conclusions and caveats: Higher TRB CDR3 hydrophobicity marked CXCR3-positive naive cells relative to CXCR3-negative naive cells.

Their antigen targets remain unknown. Via 5' RACE with UMI labels, TRB cDNA libraries were prepared. For each CDR3 protein, TCRdb gives one entry from its re-call of the 5' RACE reads, without DNA. The sample data list 90,000 to 100,000 distinct CDR3 sequences. The source material was naive CXCR3+ CD8+ T cells from blood. As for subset: CD45RO-CCR7+CD27+CD95- naive CD8+ T cells expressing CXCR3 (TNR3+). Receptors originate from a human donor in good health. Some clones in this sample may be carry-over from other donors' samples.

The chain is built from TRBV12-3 or TRBV12-4 and TRBJ1-2; the D gene TCRdb calls, TRBD1, cannot be checked with no DNA. This CDR3 has 15 residues. CDR3 residues: CASSLFGTGDYGYTF.

The gene calls are TRBV7-6 and TRBJ2-7. Germline assignment: CDR1 SGHVS and CDR2 FNYEAQ. This CDR3 is 15 amino acids long. Here the CDR3 reads CASSLEARDSYEQYF.

V gene TRBV19 combines with J gene TRBJ2-1; TCRdb's assignment of TRBD1 cannot be checked, as there is no DNA. The CDR3 totals 15 residues. Germline V CDR1 and CDR2: LNHDA, SQIVND (reference sequence). CDR3: CASSVGQGRSYEQFF.

The chain has TRBV6-2 or TRBV6-3 and TRBJ1-2; lacking DNA, the TRBD1 call made by TCRdb goes unchecked. The CDR3 spans 17 residues. CDR1 and CDR2 (germline): MNHEY, SVGEGT. The CDR3 reads CASSYSIGTGDSYGYTF.

This sequence joins TRBV12-3 or TRBV12-4 and TRBJ2-7; TCRdb lists TRBD1, though no DNA is available to test this call. The CDR3 sequence is 13 residues long. This CDR3 reads CASSPPLGDEQYF.

The V gene is TRBV7-3, the J gene TRBJ2-1; the D call of TRBD2 rests on TCRdb alone, since no DNA is present to check it. The CDR3 totals 14 residues. Germline values: CDR1 SGHTA, CDR2 FQGTGA. The CDR3 reads CASREGPSTNEQFF.